This TCR beta chain was found in a study of shared clonotypes between healthy human individuals (dated by TCRdb to 2020 to 2022). As for the study more broadly: The cohort included three men and a couple of women between 18 and 49 years of age. To increase sequencing depth and limit assay-specific biases, different laboratories used diverse techniques to prepare libraries and sequence TCR repertoires. Leukapheresis yielded between about 0.9 and 10 billion PBMCs per donor. For each donor, CD4 naive and CD4 memory were each run on three plates, CD8 naive on two plates, and CD8 memory on one plate. The study deeply sequenced blood TCR repertoires of five healthy adults to estimate repertoire size and the extent of clonotype sharing between individuals.

Using the deep immunoSEQ assay, TCR CDR3 regions were amplified from genomic DNA by multiplex PCR. Extracted genomic DNA from each cell subset was spread evenly across all wells of several immunoSEQ 96-well plates, with each plate serving as a replicate. Each replicate PCR for sorted subsets received approximately 200 ng genomic DNA, equal to roughly 30,000 T cell genomes. Purified libraries were quantified with a Qubit 3.0 fluorometer, sized on a Bioanalyzer 2100, and re-quantified with the KAPA Library Quantification kit. Each immunoSEQ 96-well plate was sequenced on its own single-read 150-cycle Illumina NextSeq 550 flow cell. On the study's bioinformatics: The immunoSEQ output contained only junctional sequences without quality scores, so filtering could not match that applied to full-length reads. To assign V/J genes and CDR3, sequences were annotated using PyIR, a Python wrapper for IgBLAST v1.9, with IMGT germline references. Reads with weak V/J assignments (E-value above 1e-6), missing CDR3, stop codons, out-of-frame junctions, or ambiguous translated residues were removed. A V3J clonotype was defined by an identical inferred V gene, J gene, and CDR3 amino acid sequence. The percentage overlap between two repertoires was calculated by dividing the number of shared unique clonotypes by the size of the smaller repertoire. Richness of each repertoire was evaluated using RTK rarefaction, the Chao1 estimator, and Recon v2.1 estimates of unobserved clonotypes. Generation probabilities for all TCRbeta clonotypes obtained by the gDNA method from a few donors were computed using OLGA. TCRdb carries this immuneACCESS record with in-frame sequences only. Its versions omit some clonotypes, under half of them owing to an unresolved V gene in the studies checked, with the rest unexplained. V and J calls and clone size are given by that table; D and trimming were obtained from the DNA. The sample table lists around 1.6 million clones, approximately 98% of them with a count of one. Of the sample, approximately 0.44% is held by the ten largest clones.

Donors were healthy HIV-negative adults with no recently reported acute infections or vaccinations. Only Caucasian adults living in Nashville, Tennessee, USA were represented among the donors. CD4+ T cells were enriched by magnetic negative selection; naive cells were then positively selected on CD45RA, and the negative fraction formed the memory subset. Blood was obtained by leukapheresis, after which PBMCs were separated by Ficoll-Histopaque density gradient centrifugation and cryopreserved in liquid nitrogen vapor phase. Purity and quantity of every magnetically sorted T cell population were checked by analytical flow cytometry. Each sorted fraction had its genomic DNA isolated and then quantified by UV absorbance on a Nanodrop 2000c. Study-wide conclusions, independent of this receptor: Higher generation probabilities were observed for clonotypes shared by all four sorted-subset donors than for non-shared clonotypes. Pairwise subsampling indicated that sequencing depth was expected to affect the degree of clonotype sharing among donors. Rarefaction of sorted-subset datasets indicated incomplete sequencing despite the large sequencing depth. Sampling was restricted to blood, and TCR repertoires in tissue are likely to differ from TCR repertoires in blood. Naive subsets generally had larger estimated clonotype richness than memory subsets did. Because the study included only a small number of donors, the genetic and exposure-history diversity represented was limited. About 4.5% of naive CD4, around 3.6% of naive CD8, 2% to 2.5% of memory CD4, and about 0.4% of memory CD8 clonotypes were shared across several donors.

As concerns this clone: Its antigen is currently not known. It has no much larger one-base neighbor in the sample; base qualities were not kept. Other DNA sequences in the sample encode the same CDR3.

Sequencing was performed on naive CD4+ T cells sorted from blood. This sample's cell subset or site label indicates: CD45RA+ positively selected. The receptor's source is a man younger than 40 in good health.

The DNA reads as follows: TGTGCCAGCAGTTTAGCGGGCCAGCCCCAGCATTTT. Its translation is CASSLAGQPQHF. The chain is assembled from TRBV28 and TRBJ1-5; the D segment cannot be called with confidence. From its cysteine to its phenylalanine, the CDR3 spans 12 amino acids. CDR3 DNA only is kept here, 36 bases in frame from base 1. From the germline V gene, CDR1 is MDHEN and CDR2 is SYDVKM. V is cut by 2 bases and J by 7 bases, and the space between the germline ends is 6 bases.